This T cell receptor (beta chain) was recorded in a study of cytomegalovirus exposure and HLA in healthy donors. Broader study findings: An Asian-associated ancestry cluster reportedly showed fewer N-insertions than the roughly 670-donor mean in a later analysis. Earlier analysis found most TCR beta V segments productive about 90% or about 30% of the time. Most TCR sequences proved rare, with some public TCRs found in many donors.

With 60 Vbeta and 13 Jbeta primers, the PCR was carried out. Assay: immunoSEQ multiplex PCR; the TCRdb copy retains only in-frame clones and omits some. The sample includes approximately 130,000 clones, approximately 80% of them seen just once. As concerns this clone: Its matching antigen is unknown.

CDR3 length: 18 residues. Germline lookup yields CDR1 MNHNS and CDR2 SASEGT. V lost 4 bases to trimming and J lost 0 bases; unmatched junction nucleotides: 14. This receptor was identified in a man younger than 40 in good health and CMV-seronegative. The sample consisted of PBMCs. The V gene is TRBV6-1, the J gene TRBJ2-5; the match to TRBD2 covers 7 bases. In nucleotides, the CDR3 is TGTGCCAGCAGTGGCTGGCGGGAGCCTGTCCTGTACCAAGAGACCCAGTACTTC. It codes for CASSGWREPVLYQETQYF.